This T cell receptor (beta chain) stems from a study of Graves' ophthalmopathy and Graves' hyperthyroidism. Per germline, CDR1 SGHTA and CDR2 FQGTGA. Between the trimmed V and J ends, which lost 0 bases and 5 bases, there was a span of 7 bases. This CDR3 is built from 14 residues. Hyperthyroidism is called stable when no ophthalmopathy develops within 18 months of follow-up. This clonotype was seen at least ten times. RNA transcripts were the template, and TCR beta CDR3 regions were amplified from them. Second-round multiplex PCR came after a first-round RT-PCR that employed HTBI primers. TCRdb re-called the multiplex PCR reads through MiXCR, storing one row per CDR3 protein. The sample includes 500,000 to 700,000 distinct CDR3 sequences, 20% to 25% of them seen just once.

The chain employs TRBV7-3 and TRBJ2-2; D remains ambiguous. The source is a woman younger than 35 with stable Graves' hyperthyroidism. Some clones in this sample may be carry-over from other donors' samples. Sequencing used peripheral blood. The CDR3 here is CASSLTRLTGELFF. DNA of the CDR3: TGTGCCAGCAGCTTAACTAGACTGACCGGGGAGCTGTTTTTT.